This passage covers 23 T cell receptor beta chains from one sample sequenced in a study of blood T cells in healthy people across ages. Using a J-beta primer mix together with a sample-barcoded 5' primer, a second PCR was run for roughly 7 to 12 cycles. TCRdb independently ran MiXCR on the 5' RACE reads; one entry per CDR3 protein. The repertoire has about 1,000,000 distinct CDR3 sequences, around 43% of them found once; the top ten carry under 20%. The sequenced material came from blood. The origin of the receptors is a woman aged 55-70 years in good health.

This sequence joins TRBV12-3 or TRBV12-4 and TRBJ2-4; TRBD1 or TRBD2 may be the D gene (5 bases each). With the DNA end fitting TRBJ2-7 better, the J assignment may be wrong. The CDR3 contains 15 residues. CDR3: CASSAGTYSSYEQYF. Here the CDR3 DNA reads TGTGCCAGCAGTGCCGGGACCTATAGCTCCTACGAGCAGTACTTC.

Worth noting for this clonotype: A clone one base away is much larger, so this may be a read error. The chain joins TRBV4-1 to TRBJ2-1; 9 positions match TRBD1. The J call may be wrong; the DNA end is better matched by TRBJ2-7. CDR1 is MGHRA and CDR2 is YSYEKL in the germline V gene. CDR3 size: 16 residues. The CDR3 loop reads CASSSTGGRRPYEQYF. As DNA, the CDR3 is TGCGCCAGCAGCAGTACAGGGGGCCGGAGACCGTACGAGCAGTACTTC.

Notes on this clonotype: A much larger clonotype is one base distant, so this may be a read error. The rearrangement uses TRBV6-5 and TRBJ2-7; 8 nucleotides line up with TRBD1. V gave up 5 bases and J gave up 2 bases; unmatched junction bases: 5. This CDR3 spans 14 amino acids. Germline lookup yields CDR1 MNHEY and CDR2 SVGAGI. CDR3 nucleotides: TGTGCCAGCAGTGATGGCAGGGGGCCCTACGAGCAGTACTTC. It translates to CASSDGRGPYEQYF.

This clonotype was seen a handful of times. The V gene is TRBV28, the J gene TRBJ2-3; 9 positions match TRBD2. Trimming took 8 bases from V and 4 from J; bases not matched to a gene: 7. Germline V gene data show CDR1 as MDHEN and CDR2 as SYDVKM. The CDR3 covers 14 residues. The CDR3 sequence is CASELAGLPDTQYF. The CDR3 DNA reads as TGTGCCAGCGAACTAGCGGGCCTTCCAGATACGCAGTATTTT.

This clonotype occurred a few times. The chain combines TRBV7-2 with TRBJ2-3; 10 nucleotides match TRBD2. Germline V lookup: CDR1 SGHTA, CDR2 FQGNSA. This CDR3 has 19 residues. With 5 bases clipped from V and 2 bases from J, the junction kept 16 bases outside the gene matches. The CDR3 nucleotides read TGTGCCAGCAGCCTTAGAGGTGGGCTAGCGGGAGTTCCCACAGATACGCAGTATTTT. Translating gives CASSLRGGLAGVPTDTQYF.

CDR3 residues: CSAQTGETYEQYF. The CDR3 DNA reads as TGCAGTGCCCAGACAGGGGAAACCTACGAGCAGTACTTC. The rearrangement links TRBV20-1 to TRBJ2-7, with 8 bases matching TRBD1. Trimming took 6 bases from V and 2 from J; bases not matched to a gene: 6. The germline CDR1 and CDR2 sequences are DFQATT and SNEGSKA (reference sequence). The CDR3 is 13 residues long.

The chain is built from TRBV15 and TRBJ2-5, with D perhaps being TRBD1 or TRBD2 (6 bases each). Germline assignment: CDR1 LNHNV and CDR2 YYDKDF (reference sequence). The CDR3 has 15 residues. Deletions cut 3 bases from V and 4 bases from J, with 15 bases between. The CDR3 DNA reads as TGTGCCACCAGCAGGGGGGTTGGAGGGGGAGAGACCCAGTACTTC. Protein sequence: CATSRGVGGGETQYF.

This clonotype was seen more than once but under ten times. The chain uses TRBV20-1 and TRBJ2-3; D not resolved. The V end lost 5 bases, the J end lost 6 bases, and 24 bases lay between the germline ends. Germline V gene data show CDR1 as DFQATT and CDR2 as SNEGSKA (reference sequence). This CDR3 comprises 16 residues. As DNA, the CDR3 is TGCAGTGCTTTAGACTTTACAAAGGGATTTTCCGATACGCAGTATTTT. Translated, it gives CSALDFTKGFSDTQYF.

The J gene is TRBJ2-1, the V gene TRBV4-2, with TRBD2 matching 10 bases. CDR3 size: 18 residues. Germline V gene sequence: CDR1 LGHNA, CDR2 YNFKEQ. After removal of 0 bases from V and 8 bases from J, the junction contained 13 bases not matched to a gene. CDR3 protein: CASSQDSSGRKTSDEQFF. The CDR3 DNA reads TGTGCCAGCAGCCAAGATTCTAGCGGGAGAAAGACGAGCGATGAGCAGTTCTTC.

V gene TRBV12-3 or TRBV12-4 combines with J gene TRBJ2-3, with a possible D match to TRBD2 (6 bases). Trimming pared 0 bases from V and 6 bases from J, leaving 16 bases between. The CDR3 is 16 residues long. The CDR3 region is CASSLAPLAGRDTQYF. DNA of the CDR3: TGTGCCAGCAGTTTAGCGCCCCTCGCAGGGAGGGATACGCAGTATTTT.

This clonotype was recorded a few times. This chain connects TRBV11-2 to TRBJ2-7; TRBD2 might be the D (6 bases). The CDR3 runs 14 residues. The germline gives CDR1 SGHAT, CDR2 FQNNGV. V was clipped by 3 bases and J by 4 bases, with 13 bases between them. In nucleotides, the CDR3 is TGTGCCAGCAGCTTCGCTCGGGACTCGTACGAGCAGTACTTC. Translation: CASSFARDSYEQYF.

There are a few counts of this clonotype. This chain joins TRBV7-2 and TRBJ2-3; no clear D. The germline gives CDR1 SGHTA, CDR2 FQGNSA. With 3 bases removed from V and 7 bases from J, the gap between germline ends came to 2 bases. The CDR3 has 10 amino acids. Here the CDR3 DNA reads TGTGCCAGCAGCTTCCATACGCAGTATTTT. This codes for CASSFHTQYF.

The chain links TRBV28 to TRBJ1-6, with D maybe TRBD1 (5 bases). The CDR3 is 14 amino acids. Germline CDR1 and CDR2: MDHEN and SYDVKM. V lost 2 bases, J lost 9 bases, and 11 bases lay in between. CDR3 bases: TGTGCCAGCAGTTTAACCCAGGGAGGTTCACCCCTCCACTTT. Residues: CASSLTQGGSPLHF.

This chain links TRBV6-5 with TRBJ2-2; D unclear. The CDR3 spans 11 residues. From germline, CDR1 is MNHEY and CDR2 SVGAGI. V was trimmed by 7 bases and J by 2 bases, leaving 2 bases between them. CDR3 residues: CASKNTGELFF. CDR3 bases: TGTGCCAGCAAAAACACCGGGGAGCTGTTTTTT.

The V and J genes are TRBV18 and TRBJ2-7; 15 bases agree with TRBD2. Trimming removed 5 bases from V and 2 bases from J; junction bases left unmatched: 4. Per germline, CDR1 KGHSH and CDR2 LQKENI. The CDR3 runs to 16 residues. The CDR3 region is CASSEGLAGGTYEQYF. In DNA form, the CDR3 reads TGTGCCAGCTCAGAGGGACTAGCGGGAGGAACCTACGAGCAGTACTTC.

The chain is built from TRBV19 and TRBJ2-5; no definite D call. The CDR3 covers 11 residues. Trimming left V 7 bases short and J 4 bases short, with 7 bases between. Germline V CDR1 and CDR2: LNHDA, SQIVND (reference sequence). Here the CDR3 reads CASTIGETQYF. The CDR3 DNA sequence: TGTGCCAGTACCATCGGAGAGACCCAGTACTTC.

The chain joins TRBV5-1 to TRBJ1-2; 12 bases map to TRBD1. The CDR3 consists of 16 residues. V gave up 3 bases and J gave up 0 bases; unmatched junction bases: 3. Germline V gene sequence: CDR1 SGHRS, CDR2 YFSETQ. The CDR3 DNA is TGCGCCAGCAGCTCTGGGACAGGGGGCCCTAACTATGGCTACACCTTC. Its protein is CASSSGTGGPNYGYTF. The whole variable domain, remainder taken from reference TRBV5-1 and TRBJ1-2, is KAGVTQTPRYLIKTRGQQVTLSCSPISGHRSVSWYQQTPGQGLQFLFEYFSETQRNKGNFPGRFSGRQFSNSRSEMNVSTLELGDSALYLCASSSGTGGPNYGYTFGSGTRLTVV.

The rearrangement uses TRBV7-6 and TRBJ2-1, with 14 bases aligning to TRBD2. The germline V gene has CDR1 SGHVS and CDR2 FNYEAQ. This CDR3 has 20 residues. The ends lost 0 bases at V and 0 bases at J; junction bases unmatched: 7. The CDR3 region has the DNA TGTGCCAGCAGCTTAGCCGGGACTAGCGGGAGCATCGGCTCCTACAATGAGCAGTTCTTC. Its protein product is CASSLAGTSGSIGSYNEQFF.

The chain employs TRBV13 and TRBJ2-7, with TRBD2 matching 7 bases. The CDR3 has 18 amino acids. The J segment lost 0 bases and the V segment lost 3 bases, leaving 14 bases of the junction unmatched. Germline V lookup: CDR1 PRHDT, CDR2 FYEKMQ (reference sequence). The CDR3 bases are TGTGCCAGCAGCTTTCGGGGCGGGAGTTCATGGGGCTCCTACGAGCAGTACTTC. It yields the protein CASSFRGGSSWGSYEQYF.

This rearrangement joins TRBV5-1 to TRBJ1-1; D is perhaps TRBD1 (5 bases). The CDR3 consists of 14 residues. V was clipped by 4 bases and J by 0 bases, with 10 bases between them. Germline loops: CDR1 SGHRS, CDR2 YFSETQ. Here the CDR3 reads CASSQGRVNTEAFF. CDR3 nucleotides: TGCGCCAGCAGCCAGGGACGGGTGAACACTGAAGCTTTCTTT.

V is TRBV7-8 and J is TRBJ2-1; TRBD2 aligns across 7 bases. Unmatched junction bases numbered 8, after V lost 0 bases and J lost 6 bases. Germline V gene data show CDR1 as SGHVS and CDR2 as FQNEAQ. The CDR3 is 16 residues long. The CDR3 nucleotides are TGTGCCAGCAGCTTAGCCCCGGGGACTACCCTCAATGAGCAGTTCTTC. This translates into CASSLAPGTTLNEQFF.

V usage is TRBV11-1 and J usage is TRBJ2-4, with TRBD1 matching 11 bases. The J call is uncertain, as TRBJ2-7 better fits the DNA end. The CDR3 is 16 amino acids. The germline V gene encodes CDR1 SGHAT and CDR2 FQDESV (reference sequence). This CDR3 reads CASSLTSRGQGDEQYF. The CDR3 DNA sequence: TGTGCCAGCAGCTTAACCTCCAGGGGACAGGGGGACGAGCAGTACTTC.

The chain links TRBV27 to TRBJ2-2; D gene ambiguous. Germline CDR1 and CDR2: MNHEY and SMNVEV (reference sequence). This CDR3 is 13 amino acids long. Trimming cost V 5 bases and J 3 bases, with 7 bases left between them. CDR3 in amino acids: CASSTGYTGELFF. CDR3 DNA: TGTGCCAGCAGTACGGGTTACACCGGGGAGCTGTTTTTT.